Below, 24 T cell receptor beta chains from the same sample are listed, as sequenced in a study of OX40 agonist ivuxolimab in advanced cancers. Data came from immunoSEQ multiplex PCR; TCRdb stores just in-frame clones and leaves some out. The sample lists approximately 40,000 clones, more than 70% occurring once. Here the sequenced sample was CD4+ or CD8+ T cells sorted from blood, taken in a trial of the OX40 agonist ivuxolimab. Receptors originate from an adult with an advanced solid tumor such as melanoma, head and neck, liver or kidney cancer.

The CDR3 loop reads CASSHSYEQYF. CDR3 sequence (DNA): TGTGCCAGCAGTCACTCCTACGAGCAGTACTTC. V gene TRBV25-1 combines with J gene TRBJ2-7; D gene unclear. CDR3 length: 11 residues. Trimming cost V 5 bases and J 0 bases, with 2 bases left between them. Germline CDR1 MGHDK, CDR2 SYGVNS.

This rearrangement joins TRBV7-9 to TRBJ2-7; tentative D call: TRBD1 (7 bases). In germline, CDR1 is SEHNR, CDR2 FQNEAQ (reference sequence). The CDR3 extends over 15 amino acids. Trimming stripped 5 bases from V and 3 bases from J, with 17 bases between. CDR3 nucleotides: TGTGCCAGCAGCGTCACAGGGGCGGGGAACTACGAGCAGTACTTC. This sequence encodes CASSVTGAGNYEQYF.

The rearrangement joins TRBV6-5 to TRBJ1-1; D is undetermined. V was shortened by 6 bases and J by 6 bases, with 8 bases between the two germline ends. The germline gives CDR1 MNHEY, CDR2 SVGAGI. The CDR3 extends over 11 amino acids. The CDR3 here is CASRTDSEAFF. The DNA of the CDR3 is TGTGCCAGCAGGACGGACTCTGAAGCTTTCTTT.

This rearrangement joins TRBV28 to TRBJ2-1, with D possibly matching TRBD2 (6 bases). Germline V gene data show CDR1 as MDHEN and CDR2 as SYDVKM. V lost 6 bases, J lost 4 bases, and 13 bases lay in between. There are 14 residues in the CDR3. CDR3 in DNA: TGTGCCAGCAGCCCCCGGGACTCTTACAATGAGCAGTTCTTC. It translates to CASSPRDSYNEQFF.

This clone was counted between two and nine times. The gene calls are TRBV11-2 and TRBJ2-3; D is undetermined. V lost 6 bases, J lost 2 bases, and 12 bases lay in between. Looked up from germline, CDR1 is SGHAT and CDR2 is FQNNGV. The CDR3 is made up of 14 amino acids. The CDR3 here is CASSWTQPTDTQYF. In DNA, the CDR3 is TGTGCCAGCAGTTGGACGCAACCCACAGATACGCAGTATTTT.

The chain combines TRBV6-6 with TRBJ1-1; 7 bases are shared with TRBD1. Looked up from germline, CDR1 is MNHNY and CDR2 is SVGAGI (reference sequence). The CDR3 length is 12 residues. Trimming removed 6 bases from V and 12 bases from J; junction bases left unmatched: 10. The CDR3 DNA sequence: TGTGCCAGCAGCCGCGGACAGGCAGCAACTTTCTTT. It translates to CASSRGQAATFF.

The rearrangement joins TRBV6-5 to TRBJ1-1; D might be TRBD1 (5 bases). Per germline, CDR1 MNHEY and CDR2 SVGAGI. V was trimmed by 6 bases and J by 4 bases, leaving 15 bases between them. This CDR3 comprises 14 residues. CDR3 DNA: TGTGCCAGCAGCCTCCACGGGGCCGGCACTGAAGCTTTCTTT. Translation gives CASSLHGAGTEAFF.

CDR3 sequence (DNA): TGCAGCGTTCCCATTTTGACAGATCTGAACACTGAAGCTTTCTTT. Translating it yields CSVPILTDLNTEAFF. The rearrangement uses TRBV29-1 and TRBJ1-1; D is possibly TRBD1 (5 bases). The CDR3 runs 15 residues. Trimming shortened V by 5 bases and J by 0 bases, and 16 bases separated the two germline ends. CDR1 and CDR2 (germline): SQVTM, ANQGSEA.

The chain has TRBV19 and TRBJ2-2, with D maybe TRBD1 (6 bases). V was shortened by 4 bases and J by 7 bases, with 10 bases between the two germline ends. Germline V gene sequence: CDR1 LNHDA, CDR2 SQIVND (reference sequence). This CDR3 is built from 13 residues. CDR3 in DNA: TGTGCCAGTAGTAATCAGGGGATCGGGGAGCTGTTTTTT. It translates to CASSNQGIGELFF.

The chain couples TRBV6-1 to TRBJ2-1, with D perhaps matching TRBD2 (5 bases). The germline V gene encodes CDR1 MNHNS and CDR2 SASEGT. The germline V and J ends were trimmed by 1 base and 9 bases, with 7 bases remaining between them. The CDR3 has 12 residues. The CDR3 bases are TGTGCCAGCAGTGAAGTCGCGGGTGAGCAGTTCTTC. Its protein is CASSEVAGEQFF.

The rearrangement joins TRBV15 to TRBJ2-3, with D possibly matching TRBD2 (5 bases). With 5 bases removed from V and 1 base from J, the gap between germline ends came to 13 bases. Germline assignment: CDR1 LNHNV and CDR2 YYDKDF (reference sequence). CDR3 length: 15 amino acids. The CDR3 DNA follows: TGTGCCACCAGCCGGGGAGAAACCCGCACAGATACGCAGTATTTT. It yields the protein CATSRGETRTDTQYF.

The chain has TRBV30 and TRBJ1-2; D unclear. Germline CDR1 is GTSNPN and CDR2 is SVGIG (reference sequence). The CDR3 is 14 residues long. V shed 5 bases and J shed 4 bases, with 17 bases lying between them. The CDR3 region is CAWGLTGRSYGYTF. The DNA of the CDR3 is TGTGCCTGGGGCCTAACTGGGCGGAGCTATGGCTACACCTTC.

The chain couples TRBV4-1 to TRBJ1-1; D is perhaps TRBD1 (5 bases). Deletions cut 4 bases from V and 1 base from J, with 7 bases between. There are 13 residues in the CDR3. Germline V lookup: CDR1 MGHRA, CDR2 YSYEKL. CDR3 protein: CASSLGQNTEAFF. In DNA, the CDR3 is TGCGCCAGCAGCCTCGGACAGAACACTGAAGCTTTCTTT.

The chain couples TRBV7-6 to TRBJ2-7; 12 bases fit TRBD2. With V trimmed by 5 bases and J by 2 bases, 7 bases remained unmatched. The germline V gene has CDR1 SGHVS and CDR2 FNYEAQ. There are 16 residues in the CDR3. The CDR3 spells CASSAAGTSGPYEQYF. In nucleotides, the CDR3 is TGTGCCAGCAGCGCTGCCGGGACTAGCGGGCCCTACGAGCAGTACTTC. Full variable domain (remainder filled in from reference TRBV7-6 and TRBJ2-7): GAGVSQSPRYKVTKRGQDVALRCDPISGHVSLYWYRQALGQGPEFLTYFNYEAQQDKSGLPNDRFSAERPEGSISTLTIQRTEQRDSAMYRCASSAAGTSGPYEQYFGPGTRLTVT.

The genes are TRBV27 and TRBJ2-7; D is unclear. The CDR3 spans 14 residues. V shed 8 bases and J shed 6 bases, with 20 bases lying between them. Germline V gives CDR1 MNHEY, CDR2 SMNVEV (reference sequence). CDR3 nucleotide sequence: TGTGCCAGCCGTCAAAGGGTTGGGGTGAGCGAGCAGTACTTC. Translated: CASRQRVGVSEQYF.

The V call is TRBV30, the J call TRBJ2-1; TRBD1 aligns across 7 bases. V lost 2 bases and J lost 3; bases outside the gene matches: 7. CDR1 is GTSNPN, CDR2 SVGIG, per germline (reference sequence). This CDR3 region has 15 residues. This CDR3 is CAWSQGQGVYNEQFF. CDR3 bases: TGTGCCTGGAGTCAAGGGCAGGGGGTCTACAATGAGCAGTTCTTC.

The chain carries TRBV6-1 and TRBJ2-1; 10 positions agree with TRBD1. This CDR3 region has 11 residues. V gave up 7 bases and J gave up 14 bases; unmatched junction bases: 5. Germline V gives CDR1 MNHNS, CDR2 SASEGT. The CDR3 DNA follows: TGTGCCAGCATGGCGGGGACAGGGGAGTTCTTC. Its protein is CASMAGTGEFF.

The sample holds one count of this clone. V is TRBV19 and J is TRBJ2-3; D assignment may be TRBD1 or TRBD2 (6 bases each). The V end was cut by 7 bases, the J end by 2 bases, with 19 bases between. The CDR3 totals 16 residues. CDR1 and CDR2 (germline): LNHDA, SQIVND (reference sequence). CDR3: CASTLHPGALTDTQYF. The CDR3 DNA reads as TGTGCCAGTACCCTCCACCCGGGGGCCCTCACAGATACGCAGTATTTT.

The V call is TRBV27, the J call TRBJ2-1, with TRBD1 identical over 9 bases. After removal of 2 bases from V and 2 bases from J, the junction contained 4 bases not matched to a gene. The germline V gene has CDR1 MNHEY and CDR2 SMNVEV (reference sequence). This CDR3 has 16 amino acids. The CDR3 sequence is CASSLPDRGAYNEQFF. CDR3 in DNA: TGTGCCAGCAGTTTACCTGACAGGGGGGCCTACAATGAGCAGTTCTTC.

The CDR3 protein is CSARRVNEQFF. Here the CDR3 DNA reads TGCAGTGCTAGGAGGGTCAATGAGCAGTTCTTC. The V call is TRBV20-1, the J call TRBJ2-1, with D perhaps matching TRBD2 (5 bases). This CDR3 contains 11 residues. CDR1 is DFQATT and CDR2 is SNEGSKA in the germline V gene (reference sequence). With 3 bases removed from V and 6 bases from J, the gap between germline ends came to 6 bases.

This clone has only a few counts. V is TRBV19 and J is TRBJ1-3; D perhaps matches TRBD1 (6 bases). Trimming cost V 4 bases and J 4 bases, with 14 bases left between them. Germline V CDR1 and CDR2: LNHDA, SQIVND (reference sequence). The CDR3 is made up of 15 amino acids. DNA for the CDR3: TGTGCCAGTAGTAGAAGGCAGGGGTCAGGAAACACCATATATTTT. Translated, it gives CASSRRQGSGNTIYF.

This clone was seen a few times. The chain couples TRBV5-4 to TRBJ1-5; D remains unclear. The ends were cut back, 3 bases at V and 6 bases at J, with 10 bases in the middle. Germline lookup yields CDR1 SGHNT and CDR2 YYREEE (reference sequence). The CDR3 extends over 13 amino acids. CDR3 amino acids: CASSWEAGQPQHF. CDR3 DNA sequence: TGTGCCAGCAGCTGGGAAGCGGGTCAGCCCCAGCATTTT.

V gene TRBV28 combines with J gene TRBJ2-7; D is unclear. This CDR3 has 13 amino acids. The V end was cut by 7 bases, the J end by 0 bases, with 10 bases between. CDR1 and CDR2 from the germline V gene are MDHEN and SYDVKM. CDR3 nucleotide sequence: TGTGCCAGCACCCCTTTTAGCTCCTACGAGCAGTACTTC. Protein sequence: CASTPFSSYEQYF.

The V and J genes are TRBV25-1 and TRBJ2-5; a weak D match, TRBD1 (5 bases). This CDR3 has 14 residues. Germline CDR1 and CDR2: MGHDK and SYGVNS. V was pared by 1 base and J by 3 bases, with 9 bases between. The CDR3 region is CASSEWGREETQYF. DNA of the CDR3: TGTGCCAGCAGTGAATGGGGCAGGGAAGAGACCCAGTACTTC.